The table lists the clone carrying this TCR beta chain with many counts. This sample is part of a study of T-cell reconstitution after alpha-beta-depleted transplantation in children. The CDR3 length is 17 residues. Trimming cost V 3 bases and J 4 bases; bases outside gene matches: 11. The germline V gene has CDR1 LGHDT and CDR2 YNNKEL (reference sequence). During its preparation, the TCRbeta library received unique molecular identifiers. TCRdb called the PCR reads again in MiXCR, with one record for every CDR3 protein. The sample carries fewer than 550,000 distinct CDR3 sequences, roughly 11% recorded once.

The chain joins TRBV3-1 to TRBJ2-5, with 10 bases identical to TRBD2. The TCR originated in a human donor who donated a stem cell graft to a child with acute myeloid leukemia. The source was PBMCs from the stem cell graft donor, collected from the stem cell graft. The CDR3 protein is CASSHRQLAGLGETQYF. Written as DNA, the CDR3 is TGTGCCAGCAGCCATCGCCAACTAGCGGGGTTGGGAGAGACCCAGTACTTC.